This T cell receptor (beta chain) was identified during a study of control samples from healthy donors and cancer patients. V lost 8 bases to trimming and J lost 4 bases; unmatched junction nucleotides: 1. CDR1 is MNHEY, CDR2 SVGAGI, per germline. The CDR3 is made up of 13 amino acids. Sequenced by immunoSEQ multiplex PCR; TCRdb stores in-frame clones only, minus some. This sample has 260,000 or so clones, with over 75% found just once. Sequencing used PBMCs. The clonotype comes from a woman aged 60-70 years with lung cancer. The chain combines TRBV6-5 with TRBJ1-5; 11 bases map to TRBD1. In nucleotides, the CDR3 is TGTGCCAGCGGGGACAGGGGGAATCAGCCCCAGCATTTT. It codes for CASGDRGNQPQHF.